The entry below describes one T cell receptor beta chain. The sample comes from a study of control samples from healthy donors and cancer patients. This CDR3 region has 13 residues. Germline V gene lookup returns CDR1 SGHRS and CDR2 YFSETQ. V lost 4 bases and J lost 4, with 9 bases in between. TCRdb's copy holds only in-frame clones and misses some; the assay was immunoSEQ multiplex PCR. The sample holds approximately 120,000 clones, roughly 87% seen once. This sequence originates from a man younger than 35 in good health. The chain links TRBV5-1 to TRBJ2-1, with D hard to call. The sequenced sample consisted of blood. CDR3 residues: CASSIGRYNEQFF. The CDR3 DNA is TGCGCCAGCAGCATAGGACGGTACAATGAGCAGTTCTTC. The full variable domain, with the rest looked up from reference TRBV5-1 and TRBJ2-1, is KAGVTQTPRYLIKTRGQQVTLSCSPISGHRSVSWYQQTPGQGLQFLFEYFSETQRNKGNFPGRFSGRQFSNSRSEMNVSTLELGDSALYLCASSIGRYNEQFFGPGTRLTVL.